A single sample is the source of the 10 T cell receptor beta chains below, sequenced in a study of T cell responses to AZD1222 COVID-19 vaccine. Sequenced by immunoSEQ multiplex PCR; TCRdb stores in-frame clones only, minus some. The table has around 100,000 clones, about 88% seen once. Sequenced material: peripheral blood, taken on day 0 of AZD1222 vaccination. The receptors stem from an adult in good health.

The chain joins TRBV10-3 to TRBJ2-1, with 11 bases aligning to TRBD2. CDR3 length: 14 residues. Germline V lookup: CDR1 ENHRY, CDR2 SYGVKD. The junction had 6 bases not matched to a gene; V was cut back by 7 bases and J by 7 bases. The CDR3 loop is CAIMGSGGANEQFF. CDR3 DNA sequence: TGTGCCATCATGGGTAGCGGGGGGGCGAATGAGCAGTTCTTC.

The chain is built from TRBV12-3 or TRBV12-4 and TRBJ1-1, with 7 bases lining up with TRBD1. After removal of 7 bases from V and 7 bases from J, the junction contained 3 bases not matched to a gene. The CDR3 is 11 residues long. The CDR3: CASNHRGEAFF. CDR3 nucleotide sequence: TGTGCCAGCAACCACAGGGGTGAAGCTTTCTTT.

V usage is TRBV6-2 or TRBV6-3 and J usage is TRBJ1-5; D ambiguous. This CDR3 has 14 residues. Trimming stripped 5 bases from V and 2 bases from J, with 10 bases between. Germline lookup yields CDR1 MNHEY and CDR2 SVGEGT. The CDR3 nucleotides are TGTGCCAGCAGTAGGACCAGAGGCAATCAGCCCCAGCATTTT. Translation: CASSRTRGNQPQHF.

The CDR3 loop reads CASSPRQVGNSPLHF. The CDR3 nucleotides are TGTGCCAGCTCACCTAGACAGGTGGGGAATTCACCCCTCCACTTT. The chain recombines TRBV18 with TRBJ1-6, with TRBD1 as a possible D gene (6 bases). This CDR3 is 15 amino acids long. Germline CDR1 reads KGHSH; CDR2 reads LQKENI. Trimming removed 3 bases from V and 7 bases from J, with 13 bases in between.

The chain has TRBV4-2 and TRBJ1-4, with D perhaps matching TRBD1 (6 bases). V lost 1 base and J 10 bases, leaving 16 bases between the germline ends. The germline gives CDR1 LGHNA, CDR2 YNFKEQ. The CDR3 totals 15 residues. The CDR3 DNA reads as TGTGCCAGCAGCCAAGCTAGGCAGGGGTCGGGAAAACTGTTTTTT. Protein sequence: CASSQARQGSGKLFF.

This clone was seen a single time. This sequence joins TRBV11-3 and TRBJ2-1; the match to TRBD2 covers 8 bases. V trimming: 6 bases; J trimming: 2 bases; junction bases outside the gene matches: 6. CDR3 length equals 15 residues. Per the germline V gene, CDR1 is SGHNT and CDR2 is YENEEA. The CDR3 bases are TGTGCCAGCAGTCCCGGGAGGGCGACCTACAATGAGCAGTTCTTC. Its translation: CASSPGRATYNEQFF.

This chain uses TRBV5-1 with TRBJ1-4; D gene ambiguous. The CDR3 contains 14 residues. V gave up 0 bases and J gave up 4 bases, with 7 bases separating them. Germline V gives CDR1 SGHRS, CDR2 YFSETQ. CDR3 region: CASSLERSNEKLFF. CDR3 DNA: TGCGCCAGCAGCTTGGAGAGAAGTAATGAAAAACTGTTTTTT.

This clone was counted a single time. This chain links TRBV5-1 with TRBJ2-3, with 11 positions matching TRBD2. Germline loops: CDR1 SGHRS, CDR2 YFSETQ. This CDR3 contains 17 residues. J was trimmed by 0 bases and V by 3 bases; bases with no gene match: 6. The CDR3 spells CASSSATSGASTDTQYF. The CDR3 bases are TGCGCCAGCAGCTCCGCGACTAGCGGGGCTAGCACAGATACGCAGTATTTT.

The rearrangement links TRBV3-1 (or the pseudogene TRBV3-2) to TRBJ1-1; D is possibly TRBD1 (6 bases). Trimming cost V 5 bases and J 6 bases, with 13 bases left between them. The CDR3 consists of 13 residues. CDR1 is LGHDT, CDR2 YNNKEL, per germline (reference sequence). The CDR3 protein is CASSDHRVAEAFF. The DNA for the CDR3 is TGTGCCAGCAGCGATCACAGGGTCGCTGAAGCTTTCTTT.

The DNA of the CDR3 is TGTGCCAGTAGAGATGCGGGAAACGGCTATGGCTACACCTTC. This sequence encodes CASRDAGNGYGYTF. The chain has TRBV19 and TRBJ1-2, with unresolved D. The CDR3 extends over 14 amino acids. The germline V gene encodes CDR1 LNHDA and CDR2 SQIVND (reference sequence). V was trimmed by 6 bases and J by 4 bases, leaving 15 bases between them.